These T cell receptor beta chains were read from a single sample in a study of graft-versus-host responses after intestinal transplantation. No antigen has been assigned to these receptors. Libraries were prepared by immunoSEQ multiplex PCR; TCRdb keeps only in-frame clonotypes and omits some of them. The top ten clones hold around 2.6% of a sample with 60,000 to 75,000 clones, 89% of them seen once. The sample in question was unstimulated CD8+ T cells sorted from spleen or lymph node cells, obtained before intestinal transplant. The receptors were gathered from a human donor who received an intestinal transplant. Both conserved end residues are part of each CDR3. A D gene is named only where the DNA matches it firmly. Size values are once, few and many counts, or a class for expanded clones, and some rows have none.

CDR3,DNA,size,V,D,J
CASSLGREGTYEQYF,TGCGCCAGCAGCTTGGGCCGGGAGGGGACCTACGAGCAGTACTTC,-,TRBV5-1,TRBD2,TRBJ2-7
CASSGDREIGTEAFF,TGTGCCAGCAGTGGGGACAGGGAGATTGGAACTGAAGCTTTCTTT,-,TRBV6-5,TRBD1,TRBJ1-1
CASSQGSGGEGNTQYF,TGCGCCAGCAGCCAAGGAAGCGGGGGGGAGGGGAATACGCAGTATTTT,-,TRBV4-1,TRBD2,TRBJ2-3
CAIRELAGERVSSYEQYF,TGTGCCATCAGGGAACTAGCGGGAGAACGTGTGAGCTCCTACGAGCAGTACTTC,-,TRBV10-3,TRBD2,TRBJ2-7
CASSYAGRGYTF,TGTGCCAGCAGTTACGCGGGGCGAGGCTACACCTTC,-,TRBV6-5,-,TRBJ1-2
CASSWDLQGAAEAFF,TGCGCCAGCAGCTGGGACCTACAGGGGGCGGCTGAAGCTTTCTTT,-,TRBV5-1,TRBD1,TRBJ1-1
CASSQGYGYTF,TGCGCCAGCAGCCAGGGATATGGCTACACCTTC,-,TRBV5-1,-,TRBJ1-2
CASSGVGTGFQETQYF,TGTGCCAGCAGTGGAGTTGGGACAGGTTTTCAAGAGACCCAGTACTTC,-,TRBV2,TRBD1,TRBJ2-5
CASRGGSRSYEQYF,TGTGCCAGCCGCGGGGGCTCTCGCTCCTACGAGCAGTACTTC,-,TRBV6-7,-,TRBJ2-7
CASSLQWGDEQFF,TGTGCCAGCAGCTTACAGTGGGGAGATGAGCAGTTCTTC,few,TRBV7-3,-,TRBJ2-1
CASSNRDRAMGGPQHF,TGTGCCAGCAGCAATCGGGACAGGGCAATGGGAGGACCCCAGCATTTT,-,TRBV7-6,TRBD1,TRBJ1-5
CASSHRGLDQPQHF,TGTGCCAGCAGTCACAGGGGTCTGGATCAGCCCCAGCATTTT,-,TRBV6-5,TRBD1,TRBJ1-5
CASSLAGGSIYEQYF,TGTGCCAGCAGCCTAGCGGGAGGGTCCATCTACGAGCAGTACTTC,once,TRBV9,TRBD2,TRBJ2-7
CASTPLGGDNEQFF,TGTGCCAGCACACCCCTTGGCGGGGACAATGAGCAGTTCTTC,-,TRBV28,-,TRBJ2-1
CASSPGAVSTDTQYF,TGTGCCAGCAGCCCTGGAGCGGTAAGCACAGATACGCAGTATTTT,-,TRBV7-9,-,TRBJ2-3
CASSLLAGGPSDTQYF,TGTGCCAGCAGCTTACTAGCGGGGGGGCCGTCAGATACGCAGTATTTT,-,TRBV7-3,TRBD2,TRBJ2-3
CASSSWTGGTDTQYF,TGTGCCAGCAGTTCATGGACAGGGGGCACAGATACGCAGTATTTT,-,TRBV28,TRBD1,TRBJ2-3
CASSIWGGSQPQHF,TGTGCCAGTAGTATATGGGGCGGGAGTCAGCCCCAGCATTTT,-,TRBV19,-,TRBJ1-5
CASSDAGGSDTQYF,TGTGCCAGCAGTGACGCCGGGGGGTCAGATACGCAGTATTTT,-,TRBV6-4,TRBD2,TRBJ2-3
CAASGPIYNEQFF,TGTGCCGCTAGCGGGCCTATCTACAATGAGCAGTTCTTC,-,TRBV28,TRBD2,TRBJ2-1
CASSLEQGANLRAYGYTF,TGTGCCAGCAGCTTAGAACAGGGGGCGAATCTTAGGGCCTATGGCTACACCTTC,-,TRBV7-9,TRBD1,TRBJ1-2
CASSYHGQGGTEAFF,TGTGCCAGCAGTTACCACGGACAGGGGGGGACTGAAGCTTTCTTT,-,TRBV6-5,TRBD1,TRBJ1-1
CATSRGTGGSYEQYF,TGTGCCACCAGCAGAGGGACAGGGGGCTCCTACGAGCAGTACTTC,-,TRBV15,TRBD1,TRBJ2-7
CASSPHGGGEQFF,TGTGCCAGCAGCCCCCACGGAGGCGGGGAGCAGTTCTTC,-,TRBV7-6,-,TRBJ2-1
CASSLTLAGFEQFF,TGTGCCAGCAGCTTAACACTAGCGGGATTCGAGCAGTTCTTC,-,TRBV7-6,TRBD2,TRBJ2-1
CASSITGTSRAASGELFF,TGTGCCAGCAGCATAACCGGGACTAGCCGTGCAGCTTCCGGGGAGCTGTTTTTT,-,TRBV7-8,TRBD2,TRBJ2-2
CASSIRRQGAYGYTF,TGTGCCAGCAGTATTAGGAGACAGGGAGCCTATGGCTACACCTTC,-,TRBV25-1,TRBD1,TRBJ1-2
CASSSNRFWEKLFF,TGTGCCAGCAGTTCTAACAGGTTCTGGGAAAAACTGTTTTTT,-,TRBV6-6,-,TRBJ1-4
CASSWGDRANTEAFF,TGCGCCAGCAGCTGGGGGGACAGGGCTAACACTGAAGCTTTCTTT,-,TRBV5-1,TRBD1,TRBJ1-1
CASSPKTGDEQFF,TGTGCCAGCTCACCGAAAACAGGAGATGAGCAGTTCTTC,-,TRBV18,-,TRBJ2-1
CSVISQGGYEQYF,TGCAGCGTCATCTCCCAGGGGGGCTACGAGCAGTACTTC,-,TRBV29-1,-,TRBJ2-7
CASSLTYSGGATDTQYF,TGTGCCAGCAGCTTAACTTATAGCGGGGGGGCCACAGATACGCAGTATTTT,-,TRBV27,TRBD2,TRBJ2-3
CASSFRRGRDNEQFF,TGTGCCAGCAGTTTTCGACGCGGGAGGGACAATGAGCAGTTCTTC,once,TRBV28,TRBD2,TRBJ2-1
CASRGLNTEAFF,TGTGCCAGCCGGGGGTTGAACACTGAAGCTTTCTTT,-,TRBV4-2,-,TRBJ1-1
CASSVPGRAGAVSTDTGELFF,TGTGCCAGCAGCGTCCCGGGCAGGGCAGGGGCCGTCTCAACTGACACCGGGGAGCTGTTTTTT,once,TRBV9,-,TRBJ2-2
CASSLVRLPNTEAFF,TGCGCCAGCAGCTTGGTTCGACTCCCGAACACTGAAGCTTTCTTT,-,TRBV5-1,-,TRBJ1-1
CASSYELPTGYSNQPQHF,TGCGCCAGCAGTTATGAACTCCCGACAGGCTATAGCAATCAGCCCCAGCATTTT,-,TRBV10-1,-,TRBJ1-5
CASSYLGGIGAQYF,TGTGCCAGCAGTTACCTCGGCGGAATCGGGGCCCAGTACTTC,-,TRBV6-5,-,TRBJ2-5
CAISEGSWEAFF,TGTGCCATCAGTGAGGGGAGCTGGGAGGCTTTCTTT,-,TRBV10-3,-,TRBJ1-1
CASSLSSLGRGEPLGTDTQYF,TGTGCCAGCAGTTTATCGTCCCTTGGGCGGGGGGAACCACTAGGCACAGATACGCAGTATTTT,-,TRBV27,TRBD2,TRBJ2-3
CASSFLAGELFF,TGTGCCAGCAGCTTTCTCGCCGGGGAGCTGTTTTTT,once,TRBV27,-,TRBJ2-2
CASSPLGTGYYGYTF,TGTGCCAGCAGCCCACTCGGGACAGGGTACTATGGCTACACCTTC,-,TRBV7-6,TRBD1,TRBJ1-2
CASSLSPGQPREQYF,TGTGCCAGCAGTTTATCCCCCGGACAGCCCCGCGAGCAGTACTTC,-,TRBV27,-,TRBJ2-7
CASSFTSGAYNEQFF,TGCGCCAGCAGCTTCACTAGCGGCGCCTACAATGAGCAGTTCTTC,-,TRBV5-1,TRBD2,TRBJ2-1
CASSLPAAPDTQYF,TGTGCCAGCAGCTTACCCGCGGCCCCAGATACGCAGTATTTT,-,TRBV7-9,-,TRBJ2-3
CASSEARTRRDEQFF,TGTGCCAGCAGTGAAGCACGGACTAGGAGGGATGAGCAGTTCTTC,-,TRBV6-4,TRBD2,TRBJ2-1
CASSLVGGTYEQYF,TGTGCCAGCAGCTTGGTTGGGGGCACCTACGAGCAGTACTTC,-,TRBV5-5,-,TRBJ2-7
CASSTNQGGTEAFF,TGTGCCAGCAGCACGAATCAGGGGGGCACTGAAGCTTTCTTT,-,TRBV7-6,TRBD1,TRBJ1-1
CASSRRLAGAVETQYF,TGTGCCAGCAGTCGGAGACTAGCGGGAGCCGTTGAGACCCAGTACTTC,-,TRBV2,TRBD2,TRBJ2-5